This T cell receptor (beta chain) was retrieved from a study of neoadjuvant anti-PD-1 for oral cavity cancer. Most tumor samples had roughly 5.2 ug input DNA in two replicates. Sequencing used immunoSEQ multiplex PCR; TCRdb keeps in-frame clones, though not all of them. The table shows about 11,000 clones, with 52% occurring only once. The V gene's germline CDR1 is SGHRS and CDR2 YFSETQ. The CDR3 runs 15 residues. V was pared by 0 bases and J by 0 bases, with 6 bases between. This clone was seen once. Stage II-IVA oral cavity squamous cell carcinoma was new and untreated by systemic or radiation therapy. Cohort: HPV-negative, locally advanced oral cavity squamous cell carcinoma patients.

Here the sequenced sample was tumor tissue, taken before nivolumab (anti-PD-1) treatment. The J gene is TRBJ2-2, the V gene TRBV5-1; D is ambiguous. The clonotype was recovered from a person aged 35-79 years with oral cavity squamous cell carcinoma. The CDR3 protein is CASSLVGPNTGELFF. DNA of the CDR3: TGCGCCAGCAGCTTGGTCGGACCGAACACCGGGGAGCTGTTTTTT.